Listed here are 15 T cell receptor beta chains from one sample, sequenced in a study of cytomegalovirus exposure and HLA in healthy donors. Primers for the PCR totalled 60 Vbeta and 13 Jbeta. The assay was immunoSEQ multiplex PCR, and TCRdb's table has in-frame clones only and misses some. The table includes 100,000 to 150,000 clones, 75% to 85% detected once. Sequencing was done on a sample of PBMCs. The receptors derive from a man younger than 40 in good health and CMV-seropositive.

V and J are TRBV4-1 and TRBJ1-2; 7 nucleotides line up with TRBD1. Germline trimming cut 0 bases from V and 4 bases from J; bases unmatched to any gene: 5. This CDR3 is 15 amino acids long. Germline V gene data show CDR1 as MGHRA and CDR2 as YSYEKL. CDR3 bases: TGCGCCAGCAGCCAAGATGAAGGGGGCAGCTATGGCTACACCTTC. It is translated as CASSQDEGGSYGYTF.

V and J are TRBV5-1 and TRBJ1-6; 7 bases align to TRBD1. The germline V gene encodes CDR1 SGHRS and CDR2 YFSETQ. The J segment lost 5 bases and the V segment lost 4 bases, leaving 6 bases of the junction unmatched. CDR3 length equals 15 residues. CDR3 nucleotide sequence: TGCGCCAGCAGCCGGGGACAGAGAGATAATTCACCCCTCCACTTT. Protein: CASSRGQRDNSPLHF.

The V and J genes are TRBV4-1 and TRBJ1-1; possibly TRBD1 for D (5 bases). Trimming left V 0 bases short and J 2 bases short, with 13 bases between. The germline V gene has CDR1 MGHRA and CDR2 YSYEKL. The CDR3 runs 16 residues. The CDR3 region has the DNA TGCGCCAGCAGCCAAGAAGCGGGGGTCGAAAACACTGAAGCTTTCTTT. This sequence encodes CASSQEAGVENTEAFF.

The chain joins TRBV29-1 to TRBJ1-6; maybe TRBD1 (5 bases). CDR1 is SQVTM and CDR2 is ANQGSEA in the germline V gene. The CDR3 length is 13 residues. The germline V and J ends were trimmed by 5 bases and 7 bases, with 12 bases remaining between them. The CDR3 sequence is CSVSGSGNSPLHF. The CDR3 DNA sequence: TGCAGCGTTTCAGGGTCCGGCAATTCACCCCTCCACTTT. Full variable domain (outside the CDR3, taken from reference TRBV29-1 and TRBJ1-6): SAVISQKPSRDICQRGTSLTIQCQVDSQVTMMFWYRQQPGQSLTLIATANQGSEATYESGFVIDKFPISRPNLTFSTLTVSNMSPEDSSIYLCSVSGSGNSPLHFGNGTRLTVT.

There are a few counts of this clone. The chain uses TRBV27 and TRBJ2-4; TRBD2 matches at 7 bases. Germline V gene lookup returns CDR1 MNHEY and CDR2 SMNVEV (reference sequence). Trimming removed 5 bases from V and 4 bases from J; junction bases left unmatched: 5. The CDR3 consists of 14 residues. The CDR3 DNA reads as TGTGCCAGCAGTCCTGGGGGGGGGAAAAACATTCAGTACTTC. It specifies CASSPGGGKNIQYF.

J is TRBJ2-3 and V is TRBV30; 11 bases fit TRBD2. This CDR3 region has 14 residues. V lost 3 bases and J lost 8; bases outside the gene matches: 7. Germline V CDR1 and CDR2: GTSNPN, SVGIG (reference sequence). The CDR3 nucleotides read TGTGCCTGGAGAATAGCGGGGGGGCTCGGTACGCAGTATTTT. This gives the protein CAWRIAGGLGTQYF.

The gene calls are TRBV19 and TRBJ1-2; no reliable D call. This CDR3 has 13 amino acids. Trimming pared 0 bases from V and 7 bases from J, leaving 9 bases between. Germline CDR1 LNHDA, CDR2 SQIVND (reference sequence). CDR3 protein: CASSIDVGGGYTF. In DNA, the CDR3 is TGTGCCAGTAGTATAGATGTCGGAGGTGGCTACACCTTC.

The chain employs TRBV6-5 and TRBJ1-2; D unclear. Germline CDR1 is MNHEY and CDR2 is SVGAGI. The ends were cut back, 8 bases at V and 8 bases at J, with 12 bases in the middle. CDR3 length: 11 amino acids. The DNA for the CDR3 is TGTGCCAGCGTGCAGGAAGGCGGCTACACCTTC. Translating gives CASVQEGGYTF.

This clone has just a few counts. The V and J genes are TRBV25-1 and TRBJ2-2, with 10 bases fitting TRBD2. With 2 bases clipped from V and 3 bases from J, the junction kept 0 bases outside the gene matches. CDR3 length: 15 residues. The germline CDR1 and CDR2 sequences are MGHDK and SYGVNS. The CDR3 nucleotides are TGTGCCAGCAGTGAAGGGACTAGCGACACCGGGGAGCTGTTTTTT. It specifies CASSEGTSDTGELFF.

The chain links TRBV2 to TRBJ1-2; weak D call: TRBD1 (5 bases). From germline, CDR1 is SNHLY and CDR2 FYNNEI. The germline V and J ends were trimmed by 5 bases and 2 bases, with 9 bases remaining between them. CDR3 length equals 13 residues. CDR3 DNA sequence: TGTGCCAGCAGTCAGGACATCAACTATGGCTACACCTTC. The encoded protein is CASSQDINYGYTF. Complete variable domain (other parts from reference TRBV2 and TRBJ1-2): EPEVTQTPSHQVTQMGQEVILRCVPISNHLYFYWYRQILGQKVEFLVSFYNNEISEKSEIFDDQFSVERPDGSNFTLKIRSTKLEDSAMYFCASSQDINYGYTFGSGTRLTVV.

The chain links TRBV29-1 to TRBJ1-2; tentatively, D is TRBD1 (6 bases). Germline CDR1 and CDR2: SQVTM and ANQGSEA. Between the trimmed V and J ends, which lost 3 bases and 2 bases, there was a span of 7 bases. The CDR3 is made up of 12 amino acids. CDR3 in amino acids: CSVDGQNYGYTF. CDR3 DNA: TGCAGCGTTGACGGACAGAACTATGGCTACACCTTC.

The chain uses TRBV18 and TRBJ1-3, with 7 bases that match TRBD1. This CDR3 has 18 amino acids. Losses at the gene ends were 4 bases for V and 2 bases for J; bases not matched to a gene: 14. Germline V gives CDR1 KGHSH, CDR2 LQKENI. The CDR3 spells CASSLFGGGDVAGNTIYF. For the CDR3, the DNA is TGTGCCAGCTCACTCTTTGGAGGGGGCGATGTCGCTGGAAACACCATATATTTT.

V usage is TRBV7-2 and J usage is TRBJ1-2, with TRBD1 identical over 9 bases. Germline V CDR1 and CDR2: SGHTA, FQGNSA. The CDR3 loop spans 15 amino acids. V was pared by 5 bases and J by 8 bases, with 12 bases of the junction left unmatched. In DNA form, the CDR3 reads TGTGCCAGCAGCCCGCGACCGGGACAGGGAGGCGGCTACACCTTC. This sequence encodes CASSPRPGQGGGYTF.

On this clone: Germline is not matched at one junction end, which may reflect a read error. The chain is built from TRBV7-9 and TRBJ2-7; 9 nucleotides agree with TRBD1. The germline CDR1 and CDR2 sequences are SEHNR and FQNEAQ (reference sequence). The CDR3 runs 19 residues. In DNA, the CDR3 is TGTTCCAGCAGCATCAGCCGGGACAGGGATTTGGGGAGCTCCTACGAGCAGTACTTC. It encodes CSSSISRDRDLGSSYEQYF.

The V and J genes are TRBV7-2 and TRBJ1-2; possible D gene TRBD1, 5 bases. The CDR3 sequence is 15 residues long. Looked up from germline, CDR1 is SGHTA and CDR2 is FQGNSA. The V gene lost 1 base and the J gene lost 4 bases, with 13 bases spanning the gap. In DNA, the CDR3 is TGTGCCAGCAGCTTAGAAAGGGGAAGGGGCTATGGCTACACCTTC. Its translation: CASSLERGRGYGYTF.